This TCR beta chain is drawn from a study of CD8+ T cells in alopecia areata (dated by TCRdb to the late 2010s). Concerning the study at large: The study used high-throughput TCRbeta sequencing to examine T cell clonal expansion in alopecia areata, in both the C3H/HeJ mouse model and human patients. Human TCRbeta sequencing covered scalp tissue and sorted CD4+ and CD8+ peripheral blood T cells from patchy and totalis/universalis alopecia areata patients and healthy controls. Scalp clonality was compared across normal scalp (n=4), patchy alopecia areata scalp (n=8), and alopecia totalis/universalis scalp (n=8). The RNA source kit depended on sample type: the PAXgene miRNA kit for fixed scalp, the miRNeasy kit for PBMCs, and the RNeasy kit for mouse skin. TCRbeta CDR3 regions were amplified by immunoSEQ multiplex PCR using 35 Vbeta forward and 13 Jbeta reverse primers.

PBMCs were isolated by density centrifugation and stained for CD3, CD4 and CD8, and CD4+ and CD8+ T cells were sorted on a FACSAria. Unaffected controls provided scalp biopsies and blood samples. Spanning cysteine to phenylalanine, the CDR3 consists of 12 amino acids. Of the read, only the CDR3 DNA is kept; its 36 bases are in frame from base 1. As encoded in the germline V gene (reference sequence), CDR1 is SEHNR while CDR2 is FQNEAQ. V is pared back by 3 bases and J by 10 bases, with 12 bases lying between the germline termini. Concerning this clone itself: What this receptor recognizes is not known. Per-base quality was not reported, and no clone a single base away is much larger than it.

What the authors observed across the whole study: Resident alphabeta T cells in normal human skin are also sequenced, complicating scalp TCR repertoire analysis, unlike mouse skin dominated by gammadelta T cells. Compared with mice, TCR sequences shared between patients were less clear, possibly partly because of HLA diversity across the patient population. Higher clonality and more expanded CD8+ clones were observed in lesional scalp than in normal scalp, particularly in alopecia totalis/universalis, a finding suggestive of antigenic drive.

Receptors were amplified or captured by the immunoSEQ multiplex PCR assay. To provide template for TCR sequencing, every sample had RNA extracted and reverse transcribed into cDNA. SuperScript III was used to make first-strand cDNA, primed with a 2:1 mix of oligo-dT and random hexamers. A synthetic immune receptor repertoire was used to assess amplification bias, and residual bias was removed computationally. The original pipeline was this. Raw reads were preprocessed for error removal, and CDR3 was defined according to IMGT conventions as running from the conserved cysteine to phenylalanine. Clonality was calculated as 1 minus Shannon entropy normalized by log2 of the number of productive unique TCRs. Whether scalp clones were CD4 or CD8 was inferred by matching scalp TCRbeta sequences against CD4 and CD8 repertoires sorted from blood. The table comes from immuneACCESS by way of TCRdb, which keeps in-frame sequences with V and J called. Part of the clones is missing from these tables; in studies checked, under half for an unresolved V gene and the rest for unknown reasons. V, J and clone size were drawn from that table, and D and trimming were deduced from the DNA. A total of about 200,000 clones appear in this sample, 45% to 70% of them only once. Approximately 4.9% of the sample goes to the ten largest clones.

The chain uses TRBV7-9 and TRBJ1-1, and perhaps TRBD1 as D gene, on 5 matching bases. This receptor was obtained from a human donor in good health. Material: CD8+ T cells sorted from blood. The sequence in DNA is TGTGCCAGCAGCTTGGGCAGGGAAGGAGCTTTCTTT. Its protein product is CASSLGREGAFF.